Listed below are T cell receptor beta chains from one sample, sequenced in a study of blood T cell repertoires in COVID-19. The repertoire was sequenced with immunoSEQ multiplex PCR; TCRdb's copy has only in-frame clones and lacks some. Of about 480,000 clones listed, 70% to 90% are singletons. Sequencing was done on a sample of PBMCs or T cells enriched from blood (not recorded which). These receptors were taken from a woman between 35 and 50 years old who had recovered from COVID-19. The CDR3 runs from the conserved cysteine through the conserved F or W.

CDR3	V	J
CASSEAGGSYEQYF	TRBV11-3	TRBJ2-7
CSVASGGFSETQYF	TRBV29-1	TRBJ2-5
CASSKGGPPNTEAFF	TRBV19	TRBJ1-1
CASSIDSNYGYTF	TRBV2	TRBJ1-2
CASSLDGLAEKLFF	TRBV5-4	TRBJ1-4
CASSLTGQWEAFF	TRBV5-1	TRBJ1-1
CASSKVNFGTPNTEAFF	TRBV21-1	TRBJ1-1
CASSDRDSNQPQHF	TRBV6-1	TRBJ1-5
CASSLLRTLSLEQYF	TRBV28	TRBJ2-7
CASSYPDYTEAFF	TRBV6-2/TRBV6-3	TRBJ1-1
CASSLNAGPYEQYF	TRBV7-9	TRBJ2-7
CAWRKRGGNQPQHF	TRBV30	TRBJ1-5
CASSQPEPITDTQYF	TRBV3-1/TRBV3-2	TRBJ2-3
CASSPGLAGGPGKETQYF	TRBV4-1	TRBJ2-5
CASSSEGAHQPQHF	TRBV7-9	TRBJ1-5
CASSSREAGTEAFF	TRBV3-1/TRBV3-2	TRBJ1-1
CASSPTGNGYTF	TRBV3-1/TRBV3-2	TRBJ1-2
CASSLQQGYEQYF	TRBV5-4	TRBJ2-7
CASSGTVNYGYTF	TRBV11-2	TRBJ1-2
CASSERRGRVGQPQHF	TRBV27	TRBJ1-5
CASSGHTEAFF	TRBV27	TRBJ1-1
CASSIGHGGNEQFF	TRBV19	TRBJ2-1
CASSLGSGIIEQYF	TRBV5-1	TRBJ2-7
CASSETGGRLTGELFF	TRBV6-4	TRBJ2-2
CASGLRGLFRRSYTF	TRBV21-1	TRBJ1-2
CAIQEAGTQETQYF	TRBV6-5	TRBJ2-5
CASSSLQEVGYTF	TRBV7-2	TRBJ1-2
CASSLWVAEGARTDTQYF	TRBV7-2	TRBJ2-3
CASSYQGPPRITEAFF	TRBV18	TRBJ1-1
CASSYSRDQTQYF	TRBV6-5	TRBJ2-5
CASSLHPGQGNVKLFF	TRBV16	TRBJ1-4
CASSPWSGTNEKLFF	TRBV7-9	TRBJ1-4
CASSGGGQGRETQYF	TRBV9	TRBJ2-5
CALSQGPNEKLFF	TRBV30	TRBJ1-4
CASSPIRRSSSGNTIYF	TRBV3-1/TRBV3-2	TRBJ1-3